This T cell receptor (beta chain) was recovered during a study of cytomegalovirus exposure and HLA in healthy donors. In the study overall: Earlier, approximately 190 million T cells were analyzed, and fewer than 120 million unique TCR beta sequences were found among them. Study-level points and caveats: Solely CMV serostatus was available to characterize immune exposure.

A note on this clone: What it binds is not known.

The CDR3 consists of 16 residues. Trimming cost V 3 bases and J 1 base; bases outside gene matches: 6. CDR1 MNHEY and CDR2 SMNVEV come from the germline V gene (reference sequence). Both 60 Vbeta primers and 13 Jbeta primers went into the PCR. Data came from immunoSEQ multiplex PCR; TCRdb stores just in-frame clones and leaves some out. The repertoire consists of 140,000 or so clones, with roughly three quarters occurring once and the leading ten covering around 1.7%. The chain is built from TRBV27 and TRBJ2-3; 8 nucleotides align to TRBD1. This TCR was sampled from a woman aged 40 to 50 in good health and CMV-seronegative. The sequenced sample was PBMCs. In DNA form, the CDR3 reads TGTGCCAGCAGTTTTTATCAGGGGGCGGGCACAGATACGCAGTATTTT. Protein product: CASSFYQGAGTDTQYF.